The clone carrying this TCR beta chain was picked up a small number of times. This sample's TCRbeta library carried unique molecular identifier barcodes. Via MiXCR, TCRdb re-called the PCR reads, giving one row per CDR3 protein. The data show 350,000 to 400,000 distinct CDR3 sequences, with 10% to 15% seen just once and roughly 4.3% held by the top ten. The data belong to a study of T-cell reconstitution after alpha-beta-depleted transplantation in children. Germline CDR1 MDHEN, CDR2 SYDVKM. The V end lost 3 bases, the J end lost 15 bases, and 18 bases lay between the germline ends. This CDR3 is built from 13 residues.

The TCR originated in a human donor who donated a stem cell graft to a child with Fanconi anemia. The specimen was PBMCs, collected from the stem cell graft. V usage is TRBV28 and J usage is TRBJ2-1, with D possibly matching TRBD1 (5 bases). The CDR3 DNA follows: TGTGCCAGCAGTTTCCTATCCTCAGGGTTTCGGTTCTTC. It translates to CASSFLSSGFRFF.